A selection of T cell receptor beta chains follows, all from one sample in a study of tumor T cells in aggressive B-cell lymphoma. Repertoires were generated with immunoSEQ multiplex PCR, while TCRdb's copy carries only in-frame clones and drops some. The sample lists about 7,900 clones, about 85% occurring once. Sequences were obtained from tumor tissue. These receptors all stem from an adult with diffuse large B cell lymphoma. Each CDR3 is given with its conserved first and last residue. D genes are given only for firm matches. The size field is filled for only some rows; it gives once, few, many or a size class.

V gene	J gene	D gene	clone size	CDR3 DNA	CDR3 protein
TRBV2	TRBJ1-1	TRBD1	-	TGTGCCAGCATTAAACCGGGACAGGGTCAGAACACTGAAGCTTTCTTT	CASIKPGQGQNTEAFF
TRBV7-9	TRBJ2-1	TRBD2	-	TGTGCCAGCAGGAGAGGGGCGGGAGACCACAATGAGCAGTTCTTC	CASRRGAGDHNEQFF
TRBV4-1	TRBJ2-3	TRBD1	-	TGCGCCAGCAGCCAAGATCCGCAAGGGACAGATAGCACAGATACGCAGTATTTT	CASSQDPQGTDSTDTQYF
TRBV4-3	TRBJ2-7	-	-	TGCGCCAGCAGCCAAGATTTCCGGACAAGTGCCTATGAGCAGTACTTC	CASSQDFRTSAYEQYF
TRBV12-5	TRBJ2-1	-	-	TGTGCTAGTGGTTTGGCCCTAGACGGCTCCTACAATGAGCAGTTCTTC	CASGLALDGSYNEQFF
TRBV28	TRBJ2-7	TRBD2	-	TGTGCCAGCAGTTTAGAAACGGGAGGCCAGAGGGGCTACGAGCAGTACTTC	CASSLETGGQRGYEQYF
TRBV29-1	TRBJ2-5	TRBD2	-	TGCAGCGTTGGGGCTAGCGGGAGGTCAGAGACCCAGTACTTC	CSVGASGRSETQYF
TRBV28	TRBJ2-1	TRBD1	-	TGTGCCAGCAGTTTAGGGACAGGGGATCATGAGCAGTTCTTC	CASSLGTGDHEQFF
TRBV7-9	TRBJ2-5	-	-	TGTGCCAGCAGCTTTAGTCGGTACCAAGAGACCCAGTACTTC	CASSFSRYQETQYF
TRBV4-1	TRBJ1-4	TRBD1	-	TGCGCCAGCAGCCAAGTCGGGACAGTGTTTAATGAAAAACTGTTTTTT	CASSQVGTVFNEKLFF
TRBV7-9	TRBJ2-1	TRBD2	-	TGTGCCAGCAGCTCACTAGCGGGTGTTTATAATGAGCAGTTCTTC	CASSSLAGVYNEQFF
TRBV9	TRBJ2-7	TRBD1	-	TGTGCCAGCAGCGCCCAGGACAGGTTATACGAGCAGTACTTC	CASSAQDRLYEQYF
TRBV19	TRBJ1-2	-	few	TGTGCCAGTAGTATGATGGGGGGTTTCGGCTATGGCTACACCTTC	CASSMMGGFGYGYTF
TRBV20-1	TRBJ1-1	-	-	TGCAGTGCCGAGGACAGCACTGAAGCTTTCTTT	CSAEDSTEAFF
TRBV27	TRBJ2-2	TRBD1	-	TGTGCCAGCAGTTTATCTTGGGACAGGGGCACCGGGGAGCTGTTTTTT	CASSLSWDRGTGELFF
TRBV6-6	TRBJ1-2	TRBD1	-	TGTGCCAGCAGTCCAAGGGCAGGGGGTTATGGCTACACCTTC	CASSPRAGGYGYTF
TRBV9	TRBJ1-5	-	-	TGTGCCAGCAGCTCGCAGGGAAACAATCAGCCCCAGCATTTT	CASSSQGNNQPQHF
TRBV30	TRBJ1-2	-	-	TGTGCCTGGGGTAGCTCGGGCTACACCTTC	CAWGSSGYTF
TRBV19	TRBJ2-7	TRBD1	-	TGTGCCAGTAGTATGTCCGGGACAGGGGGCATCGAGCAGTACTTC	CASSMSGTGGIEQYF
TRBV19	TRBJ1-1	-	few	TGTGCCAGTAGGACAGGGAACACTGAAGCTTTCTTT	CASRTGNTEAFF
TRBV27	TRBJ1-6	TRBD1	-	TGTGCCAGCAGTATTGGACAGGGTTATAATTCACCCCTCCACTTT	CASSIGQGYNSPLHF
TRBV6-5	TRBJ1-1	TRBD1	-	TGTGCCAGCAACCTCAACAGGGGCATTGAAGCTTTCTTT	CASNLNRGIEAFF
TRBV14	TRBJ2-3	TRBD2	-	TGTGCCAGCAGCCAACTAGCGGGAGTCACAGATACGCAGTATTTT	CASSQLAGVTDTQYF
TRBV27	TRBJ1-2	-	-	TGTGCCAGCAGTGCACAGACCGGGACACTTAACTATGGCTACACCTTC	CASSAQTGTLNYGYTF
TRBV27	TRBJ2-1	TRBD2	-	TGTGCCAGCAGTTTAGGTCCCGCTAGCGGGAGATACAATGAGCAGTTCTTC	CASSLGPASGRYNEQFF
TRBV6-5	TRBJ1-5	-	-	TGTGCCAGCAGCCGAACCAGGGTAGGGAATCAGCCCCAGCATTTT	CASSRTRVGNQPQHF
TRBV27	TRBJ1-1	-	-	TGTGCCAGCAGTTTATCCAGGGGATTTGTAAACACTGAAGCTTTCTTT	CASSLSRGFVNTEAFF
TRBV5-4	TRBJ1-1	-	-	TGTGCCAGCAGGTCCCATGGGGACTTGTCGGTCACTGAAGCTTTCTTT	CASRSHGDLSVTEAFF
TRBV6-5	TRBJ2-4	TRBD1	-	TGTGCCAGCAGTTCACCGGGACAGGGATCCTATTTTCAGTACTTC	CASSSPGQGSYFQYF
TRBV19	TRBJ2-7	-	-	TGTGCCAGTAGTACGATAGGGGGCTACGAGCAGTACTTC	CASSTIGGYEQYF
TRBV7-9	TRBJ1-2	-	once	TGTGCCAGCAGCTTAGGGTTTACAGGGATGGGCTACACCTTC	CASSLGFTGMGYTF
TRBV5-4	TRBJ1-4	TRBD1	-	TGTGCCAGCAGCTTACCTGGGACAGGGGTTAACAGTGAAAAACTGTTTTTT	CASSLPGTGVNSEKLFF
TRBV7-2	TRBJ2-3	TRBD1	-	TGTGCCAGCAGCCCAGGGGGCGTCACAGATACGCAGTATTTT	CASSPGGVTDTQYF
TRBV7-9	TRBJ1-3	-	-	TGTGCCAGCAGCTTGACAGATTCTGGAAACACCATATATTTT	CASSLTDSGNTIYF
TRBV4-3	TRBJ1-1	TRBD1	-	TGCGCCAACAGCTACGGGACAGGGCTGAACACTGAAGCTTTCTTT	CANSYGTGLNTEAFF
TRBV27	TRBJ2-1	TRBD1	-	TGTGCCAGCATCTTTGCTCCCACAGGGGTAGGTGAGCAGTTCTTC	CASIFAPTGVGEQFF
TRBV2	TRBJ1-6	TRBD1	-	TGTGCCAGCAGTGGGGACAGGCCCTCACCCCTCCATTTT	CASSGDRPSPLHF
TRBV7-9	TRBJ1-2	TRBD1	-	TGTGCCAGCAGCCCCGAGGGACAGGCCGCGGGGAATGGCTACACCTTC	CASSPEGQAAGNGYTF
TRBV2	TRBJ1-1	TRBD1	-	TGTGCCACCTCAGGGGACAGGGCGACTGAAACTTTCTTT	CATSGDRATETFF